The next 20 T cell receptor beta chains were all read from a single sample in a study of response to subunit inactivated influenza vaccine. TCRdb ran MiXCR on the RT-PCR reads and lists one entry per CDR3 protein. The sample carries more than 600,000 distinct CDR3 sequences, about 18% recorded once. The sample here was PBMCs from blood, taken about 5 days after vaccination. Receptors were obtained from a man aged 50 to 60 who received an inactivated influenza vaccine.

The chain carries TRBV20-1 and TRBJ2-4; no definite D call. This CDR3 spans 14 amino acids. Germline CDR1 reads DFQATT; CDR2 reads SNEGSKA (reference sequence). V was pared by 3 bases and J by 0 bases, with 9 bases between. This chain's CDR3 is CSASGPLAKNIQYF. The CDR3, as DNA: TGCAGTGCTAGTGGTCCCCTAGCCAAAAACATTCAGTACTTC.

The chain recombines TRBV7-2 with TRBJ2-5, with 10 bases lining up with TRBD2. The CDR3 is made up of 16 amino acids. The V gene's germline CDR1 is SGHTA and CDR2 FQGNSA. J gave up 3 bases and V 6 bases, and 10 bases lay outside the gene matches. The CDR3 DNA sequence: TGTGCCAGCAGAAAAGTAGGGCTAGCGGGGGAAGAGACCCAGTACTTC. It codes for CASRKVGLAGEETQYF.

The chain links TRBV10-3 to TRBJ1-5, with D perhaps TRBD1 (6 bases). From germline, CDR1 is ENHRY and CDR2 SYGVKD. The V end lost 3 bases, the J end lost 1 base, and 10 bases lay between the germline ends. This CDR3 is built from 15 residues. CDR3 sequence: CAISDRGLSNQPQHF. CDR3 in DNA: TGTGCCATCAGTGATAGGGGGTTGAGCAATCAGCCCCAGCATTTT.

This clonotype was recorded a few times. CDR3 nucleotides: TGTGCCAGCATGCAGCTAAGCACAGATACGCAGTATTTT. Residues: CASMQLSTDTQYF. The chain joins TRBV6-6 to TRBJ2-3; D not resolved. V dropped 7 bases and J dropped 0 bases, with 8 bases sitting between them. There are 13 residues in the CDR3. Germline CDR1 MNHNY, CDR2 SVGAGI (reference sequence).

This clonotype came up a few times. V gene TRBV6-1 combines with J gene TRBJ1-5; D gene unclear. The CDR3 contains 15 residues. V lost 4 bases and J lost 0, with 10 bases in between. Germline CDR1 reads MNHNS; CDR2 reads SASEGT. CDR3 DNA: TGTGCCAGCAGTGCGACGGTCTATAGCAATCAGCCCCAGCATTTT. This codes for CASSATVYSNQPQHF.

V gene TRBV7-2 combines with J gene TRBJ2-3, with 8 bases matching TRBD1. V trimming: 8 bases; J trimming: 0 bases; junction bases outside the gene matches: 4. Germline CDR1 SGHTA, CDR2 FQGNSA. The CDR3 length is 14 residues. CDR3 in DNA: TGTGCCAGCGTGACAGGGGTTAGCACAGATACGCAGTATTTT. This sequence encodes CASVTGVSTDTQYF.

This CDR3 is CSAILGAGLWTGELFF. CDR3 DNA: TGCAGTGCTATCCTGGGGGCGGGTTTATGGACCGGGGAGCTGTTTTTT. The chain recombines TRBV20-1 with TRBJ2-2; a weak D match, TRBD1 (6 bases). The V end was cut by 4 bases, the J end by 5 bases, with 20 bases between. The V gene's germline CDR1 is DFQATT and CDR2 SNEGSKA (reference sequence). CDR3 size: 16 residues.

The rearrangement joins TRBV12-3 or TRBV12-4 to TRBJ2-7; no clear D gene. The CDR3 covers 15 residues. V shed 3 bases and J shed 5 bases, with 17 bases lying between them. The CDR3 bases are TGTGCCAGCAGTTTTCTTGGGTTTGCAAGGAACGAGCAGTACTTC. Translating it yields CASSFLGFARNEQYF.

The sample holds many counts of this clonotype. Compared with germline, one end of the junction differs, possibly owing to a read error. In nucleotides, the CDR3 is TGCGCCAGCAGCACAAGCACAGATACGCAGTATTTT. Translated, it gives CASSTSTDTQYF. This chain links TRBV12-3 or TRBV12-4 with TRBJ2-3; the D is unclear. This CDR3 contains 12 residues.

This clonotype has just a few counts. CDR3 amino acids: CASSETGVSSYNSPLHF. CDR3 coding DNA: TGTGCCAGCAGTGAAACCGGGGTTAGCTCCTATAATTCACCCCTCCACTTT. The genes are TRBV25-1 and TRBJ1-6; no clear D gene. V dropped 2 bases and J dropped 0 bases, with 11 bases sitting between them. Germline V gene lookup returns CDR1 MGHDK and CDR2 SYGVNS. The length of the CDR3 is 17 residues.

The rearrangement joins TRBV20-1 to TRBJ2-2, with 10 bases aligning to TRBD2. With V trimmed by 0 bases and J by 6 bases, 13 bases remained unmatched. The CDR3 has 18 amino acids. Germline V gives CDR1 DFQATT, CDR2 SNEGSKA (reference sequence). Written as DNA, the CDR3 is TGCAGTGCTAGAGAAGGGCTAGCGGGAGCCGGAAGGTCCGGGGAGCTGTTTTTT. Its protein product is CSAREGLAGAGRSGELFF.

This chain connects TRBV12-3 or TRBV12-4 to TRBJ1-6; D is unresolved. The CDR3 is made up of 13 amino acids. Trimming left V 6 bases short and J 9 bases short, with 12 bases between. CDR3 nucleotides: TGTGCCAGCAGCCTCCAAAGTAGTTCACCCCTCCACTTT. As protein: CASSLQSSSPLHF.

CDR3 amino acids: CASSLSQGRNYGYTF. CDR3 coding DNA: TGTGCCAGCAGTTTATCTCAGGGGCGTAACTATGGCTACACCTTC. V is TRBV27 and J is TRBJ1-2; D is perhaps TRBD1 (6 bases). The CDR3 runs to 15 residues. Germline V gives CDR1 MNHEY, CDR2 SMNVEV (reference sequence). The germline V and J ends were trimmed by 0 bases and 1 base, with 9 bases remaining between them.

The chain has TRBV6-1 and TRBJ2-5; D remains unclear. The CDR3 spans 14 residues. Per the germline V gene, CDR1 is MNHNS and CDR2 is SASEGT. Trimming stripped 8 bases from V and 4 bases from J, with 17 bases between. The CDR3 coding sequence is TGTGCCAGCTCCCGTGACGTAATGGGAGAGACCCAGTACTTC. It is translated as CASSRDVMGETQYF.

V gene TRBV20-1 combines with J gene TRBJ2-2; 11 bases align to TRBD2. Germline trimming cut 0 bases from V and 6 bases from J; bases unmatched to any gene: 6. Germline CDR1 and CDR2: DFQATT and SNEGSKA (reference sequence). The CDR3 is 16 amino acids. In nucleotides, the CDR3 is TGCAGTGCTAGAGATTATCTAGCGGGAGGTCCCGGGGAGCTGTTTTTT. Translated, it gives CSARDYLAGGPGELFF.

The CDR3 DNA reads as TGTGCCAGCAGCTCCAATGGGGGCTGGAATTCACCCCTCCACTTT. Translated, it gives CASSSNGGWNSPLHF. This chain links TRBV7-3 with TRBJ1-6; a weak D match, TRBD1 (6 bases). V was shortened by 4 bases and J by 7 bases, with 14 bases between the two germline ends. The CDR3 totals 15 residues. Germline CDR1 SGHTA, CDR2 FQGTGA.

V and J are TRBV4-3 and TRBJ1-4; D not resolved. Germline loops: CDR1 LGHNA, CDR2 YSLEER. The V end was cut by 0 bases, the J end by 8 bases, with 13 bases between. This CDR3 is built from 15 residues. Written as DNA, the CDR3 is TGCGCCAGCAGCCAAGAATTCTCATCAATGGAAAAACTGTTTTTT. The encoded protein is CASSQEFSSMEKLFF.

V gene TRBV7-9 combines with J gene TRBJ2-1; TRBD1 is a possible D gene (5 bases). The length of the CDR3 is 16 residues. Trimming shortened V by 3 bases and J by 2 bases, and 14 bases separated the two germline ends. Germline CDR1 and CDR2: SEHNR and FQNEAQ (reference sequence). This chain's CDR3 is CASSFRQGMPYNEQFF. In DNA, the CDR3 is TGTGCCAGCAGCTTTAGGCAGGGAATGCCCTACAATGAGCAGTTCTTC.

This clonotype was seen a few times. The V gene is TRBV29-1, the J gene TRBJ2-5; D is unclear. The V and J ends lost 4 bases and 5 bases respectively, with 8 bases between them. Germline V CDR1 and CDR2: SQVTM, ANQGSEA. The CDR3 runs to 11 residues. The CDR3 coding sequence is TGCAGCGTTGGAAGTCTGGAGACCCAGTACTTC. Translation: CSVGSLETQYF.

This chain joins TRBV20-1 and TRBJ1-1; D gene unclear. The germline V gene encodes CDR1 DFQATT and CDR2 SNEGSKA (reference sequence). This CDR3 contains 10 residues. Trimming removed 6 bases at V and 8 bases at J, with 10 bases between. In DNA form, the CDR3 reads TGCAGTGCGTCCCCGGAAGAAGCTTTCTTT. This sequence encodes CSASPEEAFF.